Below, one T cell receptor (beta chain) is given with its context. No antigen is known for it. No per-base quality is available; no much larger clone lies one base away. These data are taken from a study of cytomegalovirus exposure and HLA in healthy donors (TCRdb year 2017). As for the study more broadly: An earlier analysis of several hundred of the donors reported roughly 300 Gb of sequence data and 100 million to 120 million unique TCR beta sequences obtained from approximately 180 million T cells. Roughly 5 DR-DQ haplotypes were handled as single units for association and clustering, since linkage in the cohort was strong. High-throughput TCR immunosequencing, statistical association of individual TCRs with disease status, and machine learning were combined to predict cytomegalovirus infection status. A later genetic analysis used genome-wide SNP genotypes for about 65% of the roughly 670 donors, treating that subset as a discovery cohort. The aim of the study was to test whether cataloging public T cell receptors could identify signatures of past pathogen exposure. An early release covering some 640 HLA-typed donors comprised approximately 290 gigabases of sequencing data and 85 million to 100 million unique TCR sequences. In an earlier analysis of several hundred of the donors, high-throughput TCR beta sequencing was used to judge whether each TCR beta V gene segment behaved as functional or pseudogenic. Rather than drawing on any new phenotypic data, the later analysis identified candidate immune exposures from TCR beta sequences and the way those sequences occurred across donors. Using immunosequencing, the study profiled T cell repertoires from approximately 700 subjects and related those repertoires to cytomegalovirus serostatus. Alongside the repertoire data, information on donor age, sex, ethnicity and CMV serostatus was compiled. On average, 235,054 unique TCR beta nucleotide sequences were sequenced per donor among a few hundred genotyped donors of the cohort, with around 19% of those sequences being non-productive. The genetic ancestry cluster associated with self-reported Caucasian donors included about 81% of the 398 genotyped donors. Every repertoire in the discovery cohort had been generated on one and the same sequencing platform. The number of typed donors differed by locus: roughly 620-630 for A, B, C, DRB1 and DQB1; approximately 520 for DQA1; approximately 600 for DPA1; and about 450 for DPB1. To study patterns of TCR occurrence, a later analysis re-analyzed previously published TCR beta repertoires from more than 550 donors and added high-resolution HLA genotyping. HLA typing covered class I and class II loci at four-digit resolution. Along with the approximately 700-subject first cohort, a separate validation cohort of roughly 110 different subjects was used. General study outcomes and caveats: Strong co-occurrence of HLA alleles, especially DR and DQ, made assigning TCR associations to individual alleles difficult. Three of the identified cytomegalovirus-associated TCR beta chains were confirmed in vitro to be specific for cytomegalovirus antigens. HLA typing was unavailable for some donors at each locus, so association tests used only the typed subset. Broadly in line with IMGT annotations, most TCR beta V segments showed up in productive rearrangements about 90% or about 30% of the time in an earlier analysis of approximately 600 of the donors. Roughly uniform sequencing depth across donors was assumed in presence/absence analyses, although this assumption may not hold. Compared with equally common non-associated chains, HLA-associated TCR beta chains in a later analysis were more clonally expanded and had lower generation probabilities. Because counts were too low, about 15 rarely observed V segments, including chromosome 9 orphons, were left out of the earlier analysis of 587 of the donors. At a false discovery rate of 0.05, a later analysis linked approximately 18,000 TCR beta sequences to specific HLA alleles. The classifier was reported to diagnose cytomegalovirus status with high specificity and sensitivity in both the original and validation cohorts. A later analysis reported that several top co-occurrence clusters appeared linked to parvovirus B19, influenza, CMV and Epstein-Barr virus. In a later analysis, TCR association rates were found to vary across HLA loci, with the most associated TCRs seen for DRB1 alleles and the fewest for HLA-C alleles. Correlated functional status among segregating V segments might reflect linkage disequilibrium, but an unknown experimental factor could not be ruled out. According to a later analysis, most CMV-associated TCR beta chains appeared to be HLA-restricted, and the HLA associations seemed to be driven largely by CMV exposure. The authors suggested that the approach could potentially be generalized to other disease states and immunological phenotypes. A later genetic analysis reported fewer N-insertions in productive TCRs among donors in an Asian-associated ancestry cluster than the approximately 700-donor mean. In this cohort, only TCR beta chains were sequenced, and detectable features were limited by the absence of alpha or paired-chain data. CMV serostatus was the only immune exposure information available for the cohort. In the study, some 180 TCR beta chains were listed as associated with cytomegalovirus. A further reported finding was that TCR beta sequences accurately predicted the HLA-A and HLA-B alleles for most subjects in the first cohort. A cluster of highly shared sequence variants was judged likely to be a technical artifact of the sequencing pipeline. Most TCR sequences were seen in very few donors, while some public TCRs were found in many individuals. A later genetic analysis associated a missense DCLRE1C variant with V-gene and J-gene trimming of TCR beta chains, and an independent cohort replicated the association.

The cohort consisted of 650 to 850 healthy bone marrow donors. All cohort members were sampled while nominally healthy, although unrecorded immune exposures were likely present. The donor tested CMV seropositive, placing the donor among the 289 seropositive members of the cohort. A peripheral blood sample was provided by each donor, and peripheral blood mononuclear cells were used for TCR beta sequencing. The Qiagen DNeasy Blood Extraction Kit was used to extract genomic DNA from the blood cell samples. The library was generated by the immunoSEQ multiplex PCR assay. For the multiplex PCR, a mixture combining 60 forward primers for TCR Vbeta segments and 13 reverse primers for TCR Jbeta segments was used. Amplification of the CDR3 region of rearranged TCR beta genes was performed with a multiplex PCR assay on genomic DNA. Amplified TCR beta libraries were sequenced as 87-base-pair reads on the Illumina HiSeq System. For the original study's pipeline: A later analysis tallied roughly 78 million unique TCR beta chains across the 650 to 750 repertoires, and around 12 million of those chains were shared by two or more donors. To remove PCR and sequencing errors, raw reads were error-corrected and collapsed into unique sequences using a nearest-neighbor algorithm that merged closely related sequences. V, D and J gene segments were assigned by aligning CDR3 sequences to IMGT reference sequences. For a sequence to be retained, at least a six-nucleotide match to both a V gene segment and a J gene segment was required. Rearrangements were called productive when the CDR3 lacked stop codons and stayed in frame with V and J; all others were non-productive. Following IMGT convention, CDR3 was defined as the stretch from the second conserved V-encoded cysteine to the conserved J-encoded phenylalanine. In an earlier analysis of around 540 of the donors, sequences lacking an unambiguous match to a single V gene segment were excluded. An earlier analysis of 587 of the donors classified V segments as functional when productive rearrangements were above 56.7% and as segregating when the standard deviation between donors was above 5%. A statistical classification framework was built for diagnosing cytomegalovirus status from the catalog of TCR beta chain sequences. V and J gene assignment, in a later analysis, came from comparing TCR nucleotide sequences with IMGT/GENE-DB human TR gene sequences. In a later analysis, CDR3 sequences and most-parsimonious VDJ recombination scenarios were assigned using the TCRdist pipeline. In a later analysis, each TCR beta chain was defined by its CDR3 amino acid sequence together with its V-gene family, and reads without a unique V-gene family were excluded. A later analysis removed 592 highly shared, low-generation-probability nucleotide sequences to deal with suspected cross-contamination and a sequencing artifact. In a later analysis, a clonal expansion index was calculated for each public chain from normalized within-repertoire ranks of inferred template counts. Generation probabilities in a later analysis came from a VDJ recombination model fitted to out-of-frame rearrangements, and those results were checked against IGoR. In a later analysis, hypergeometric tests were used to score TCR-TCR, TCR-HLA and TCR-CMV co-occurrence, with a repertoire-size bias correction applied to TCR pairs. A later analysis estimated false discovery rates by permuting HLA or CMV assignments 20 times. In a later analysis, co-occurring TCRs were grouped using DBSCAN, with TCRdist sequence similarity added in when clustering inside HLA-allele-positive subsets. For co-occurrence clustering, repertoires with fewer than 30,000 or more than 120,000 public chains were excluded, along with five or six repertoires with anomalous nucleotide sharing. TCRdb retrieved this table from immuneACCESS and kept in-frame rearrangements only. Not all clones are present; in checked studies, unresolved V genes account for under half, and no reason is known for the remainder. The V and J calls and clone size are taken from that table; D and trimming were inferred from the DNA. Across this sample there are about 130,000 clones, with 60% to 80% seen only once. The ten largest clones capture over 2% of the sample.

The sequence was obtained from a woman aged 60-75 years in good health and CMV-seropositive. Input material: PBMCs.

The DNA is as follows: TGTGCCAGCAGCGTACCCTTGGGGGGGGACTCTGGAAACACCATATATTTT. This encodes CASSVPLGGDSGNTIYF. The rearrangement joined TRBV9 to TRBJ1-3, and the D gene may be TRBD1, 5 bases matching. CDR1 and CDR2 were assigned from the germline V gene as SGDLS and YYNGEE. The V and J ends are trimmed by 1 base and 0 bases, leaving 14 bases between them. Measured from the cysteine to the phenylalanine, the CDR3 is 17 residues long. Just the 51-base CDR3 DNA is kept, in frame starting at base 1.